A single TCR beta chain is shown here with its context. The sample belongs to a study of control samples from healthy donors and cancer patients. The CDR3 spans 12 residues. V lost 5 bases and J 7 bases, leaving 11 bases between the germline ends. Germline loops: CDR1 SGHTA, CDR2 FQGNSA. Clones were read by immunoSEQ multiplex PCR, and TCRdb kept only the in-frame ones, dropping some. This table has approximately 110,000 clones, around 82% appearing once. The source of this sequence is a woman aged 50 to 60 in good health. This chain joins TRBV7-2 and TRBJ1-2, with a tentative D call TRBD1 (5 bases). The sample was blood. The CDR3 DNA reads TGTGCCAGCAGCGGAACGAGGGGTGGCTACACCTTC. The encoded protein is CASSGTRGGYTF.